The source of this TCR beta chain is a study of blood T cell repertoires in COVID-19. Across the whole study: The United States, Italy and Spain were the sources of the acute and convalescent COVID-19 samples.

The table came from immunoSEQ multiplex PCR; TCRdb's copy has only in-frame clones and leaves some out. The sample includes about 270,000 clones, 75% to 90% of them seen just once. Sequencing was done on a sample of peripheral blood. The sequence derives from a human donor in a cohort sampled during active COVID-19.

In DNA, the CDR3 is TGTGCCAGCAGCTTAGTAGTGAACACTGAAGCTTTCTTT. It encodes CASSLVVNTEAFF. This sequence joins TRBV7-9 and TRBJ1-1; D is unclear. The CDR3 loop spans 13 amino acids. Trimming pared 1 base from V and 0 bases from J, leaving 3 bases between. The germline gives CDR1 SEHNR, CDR2 FQNEAQ (reference sequence).